The clone carrying this TCR beta chain was seen just once. The record originates from a study of blood T cell repertoires in COVID-19. Turning to the study itself: Whether acute or convalescent, the COVID-19 samples came from the United States, Italy and Spain. Sources were T cells, B-cell-depleted T cells, or PBMCs; the material itself was cDNA or gDNA.

Germline CDR1 reads SGDLS; CDR2 reads YYNGEE. The CDR3 runs 14 residues. Trimming removed 2 bases from V and 3 bases from J, with 11 bases in between. Per the authors' pipeline: Estimated nucleated cell counts came from reference gene primer amplification. Profiling relied on immunoSEQ multiplex PCR, and the TCRdb table lists in-frame clones only, not all of them. Clone size and V and J calls were adopted from that table, with D and trimming inferred from the DNA. The sample lists about 120,000 clones; around three quarters were seen once. The chain combines TRBV9 with TRBJ1-1, with no clear D. Sequencing input: peripheral blood. The source of this sequence is an elderly woman with acute or convalescent COVID-19. The CDR3 nucleotides read TGTGCCAGCAGCGTGACGGGAGAGGACACTGAAGCTTTCTTT. Protein sequence: CASSVTGEDTEAFF.